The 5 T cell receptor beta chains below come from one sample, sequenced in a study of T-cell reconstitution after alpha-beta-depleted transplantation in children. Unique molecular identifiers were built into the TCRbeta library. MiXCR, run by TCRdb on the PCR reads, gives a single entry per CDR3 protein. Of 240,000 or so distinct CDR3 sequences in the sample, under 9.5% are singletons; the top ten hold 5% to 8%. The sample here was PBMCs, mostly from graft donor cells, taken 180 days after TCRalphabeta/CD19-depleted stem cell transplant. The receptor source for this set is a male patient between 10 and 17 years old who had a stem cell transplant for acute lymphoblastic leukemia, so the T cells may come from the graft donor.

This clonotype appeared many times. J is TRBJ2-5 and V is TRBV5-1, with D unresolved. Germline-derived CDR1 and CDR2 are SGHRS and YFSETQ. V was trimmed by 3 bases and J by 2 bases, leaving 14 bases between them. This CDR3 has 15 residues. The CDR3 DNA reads TGCGCCAGCAGCTACTCAAGCCCGCCTCAAGAGACCCAGTACTTC. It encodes CASSYSSPPQETQYF.

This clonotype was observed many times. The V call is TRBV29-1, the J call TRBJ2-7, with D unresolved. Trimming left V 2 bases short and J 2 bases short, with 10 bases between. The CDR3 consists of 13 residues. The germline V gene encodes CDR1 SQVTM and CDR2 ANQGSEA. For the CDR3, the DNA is TGCAGCGTTGAATCGGCCAGTCCCTACGAGCAGTACTTC. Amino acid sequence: CSVESASPYEQYF.

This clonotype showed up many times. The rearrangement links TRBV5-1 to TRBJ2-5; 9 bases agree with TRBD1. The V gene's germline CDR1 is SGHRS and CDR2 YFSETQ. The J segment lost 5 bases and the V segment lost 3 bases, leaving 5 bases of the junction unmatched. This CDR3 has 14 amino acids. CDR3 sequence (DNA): TGCGCCAGCAGCTCGGGACAGGGATCGGAGACCCAGTACTTC. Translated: CASSSGQGSETQYF.

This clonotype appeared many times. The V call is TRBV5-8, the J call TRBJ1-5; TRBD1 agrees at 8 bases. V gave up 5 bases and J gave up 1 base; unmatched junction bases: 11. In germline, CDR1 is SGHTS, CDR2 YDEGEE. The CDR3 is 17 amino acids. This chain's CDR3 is CASSRYQGARSNQPQHF. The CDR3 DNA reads TGTGCCAGCAGTCGATACCAGGGGGCGCGAAGCAATCAGCCCCAGCATTTT.

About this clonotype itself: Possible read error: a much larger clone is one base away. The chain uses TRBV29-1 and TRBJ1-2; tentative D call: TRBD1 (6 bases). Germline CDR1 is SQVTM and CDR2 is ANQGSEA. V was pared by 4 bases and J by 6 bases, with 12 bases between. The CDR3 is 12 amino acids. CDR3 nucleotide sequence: TGCAGCGTTGGAGGACAGTCAAATGGCTACACCTTC. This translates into CSVGGQSNGYTF.